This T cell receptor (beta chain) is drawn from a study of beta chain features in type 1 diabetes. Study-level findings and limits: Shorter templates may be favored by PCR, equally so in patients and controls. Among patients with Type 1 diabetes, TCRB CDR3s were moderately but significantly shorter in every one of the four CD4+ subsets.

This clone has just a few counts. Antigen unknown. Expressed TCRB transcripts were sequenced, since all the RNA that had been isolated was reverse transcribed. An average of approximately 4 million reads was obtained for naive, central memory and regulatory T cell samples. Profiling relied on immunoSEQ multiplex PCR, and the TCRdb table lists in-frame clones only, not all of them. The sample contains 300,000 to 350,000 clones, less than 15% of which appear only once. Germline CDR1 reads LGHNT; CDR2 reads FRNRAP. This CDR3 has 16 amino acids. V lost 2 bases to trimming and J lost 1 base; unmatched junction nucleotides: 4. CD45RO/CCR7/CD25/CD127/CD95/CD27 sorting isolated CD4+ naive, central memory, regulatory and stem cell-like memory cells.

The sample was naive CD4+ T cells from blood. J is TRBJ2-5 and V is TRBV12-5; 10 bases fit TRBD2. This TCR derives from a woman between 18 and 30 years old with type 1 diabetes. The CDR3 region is CASGLMGTSAQETQYF. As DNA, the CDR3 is TGTGCTAGTGGTTTGATGGGGACTAGCGCCCAAGAGACCCAGTACTTC.